This T cell receptor beta chain comes out of a study of blood T cell repertoires in COVID-19. Study information: Sample material is recorded as cDNA or gDNA derived from T cells, B-cell-depleted T cells, or PBMCs.

Authors' data handling: Amplification with reference gene primers provided the estimates of nucleated cell counts. Using immunoSEQ multiplex PCR, the repertoire was profiled, and TCRdb retains in-frame clones only, with some absent. The V and J calls and clone size come from that table; D and trimming were worked out from the DNA. The sample holds 150,000 or so clones; approximately 84% are singletons and the top ten take more than 7.5%. The CDR3 loop spans 14 amino acids. V lost 3 bases to trimming and J lost 0 bases, with 11 bases between them. Germline CDR1 reads GTSNPN; CDR2 reads SVGIG (reference sequence).

The sequencing input was peripheral blood. The sequence was collected from a man aged 35 to 55 who had recovered from COVID-19. This sequence joins TRBV30 and TRBJ1-2, with D perhaps TRBD1 (6 bases). CDR3 loop: CAWSRQESNYGYTF. The CDR3 DNA sequence: TGTGCCTGGAGCCGACAGGAATCTAACTATGGCTACACCTTC.